Below, 29 T cell receptor beta chains from the same sample are listed, as sequenced in a study of tumor and adjacent non-tumor tissue in lung cancer. Three rounds of nested PCR, following a modified ARM-PCR protocol, produced the TCRbeta library. TCRdb passed the multiplex PCR reads through MiXCR, listing each CDR3 protein once. The table shows about 93,000 distinct CDR3 sequences, with less than 80% occurring only once. RNA was extracted from bulk tissue without any cell sorting. Sequences were obtained from lung tumor tissue. The receptors were gathered from a man aged 55 to 69 with non-small cell lung cancer.

Sample share makes this clonotype medium-sized. The chain links TRBV11-3 to TRBJ2-1, with TRBD1 identical over 7 bases. Losses at the gene ends were 0 bases for V and 2 bases for J; bases not matched to a gene: 10. The germline V gene has CDR1 SGHNT and CDR2 YENEEA. The CDR3 is 18 residues long. The CDR3 coding sequence is TGTGCCAGCAGCTTAGATCAAGGGGGCGGCACACCCTACAATGAGCAGTTCTTC. Amino acids: CASSLDQGGGTPYNEQFF.

About this clonotype itself: At one of its ends the junction is not consistent with the germline gene, which may arise from a read error. V is TRBV30 and J is TRBJ2-1; D gene uncertain. CDR1 is GTSNPN and CDR2 is SVGIG in the germline V gene (reference sequence). The CDR3 extends over 11 amino acids. CDR3 sequence (DNA): TGCGCCTGGAGTGTGAGTGCTGAGCAGTTCTTC. Its translation is CAWSVSAEQFF.

Points on this clonotype: The junction departs from the called germline gene at one end, perhaps through a read error. The CDR3 DNA is TGTTCCAGCAGCCCGCACCGGGGGAAGAGGGATGAGCACTTCTTC. It yields the protein CSSSPHRGKRDEHFF. The chain combines TRBV11-2 with TRBJ2-1; weak D call: TRBD2 (6 bases). Germline assignment: CDR1 SGHAT and CDR2 FQNNGV. The CDR3 is 15 residues long.

On this clonotype: A much larger clonotype is one base distant, so this may be a read error. V and J are TRBV20-1 and TRBJ1-1; 8 bases fit TRBD1. This CDR3 has 13 residues. V trimming: 5 bases; J trimming: 5 bases; junction bases outside the gene matches: 7. Germline V gene sequence: CDR1 DFQATT, CDR2 SNEGSKA (reference sequence). The DNA for the CDR3 is TGCAGTGCTGTTCGGAACAGGGGGACTGAAGCTTTCTTT. Encoded protein: CSAVRNRGTEAFF.

The CDR3: CASSQEVIRTGQANSPLHF. The CDR3 coding sequence is TGTGCCAGCAGCCAGGAGGTCATTCGCACGGGACAAGCCAATTCACCCCTCCACTTT. The rearrangement links TRBV4-2 to TRBJ1-6; D might be TRBD1 (6 bases). The CDR3 runs to 19 residues. Per the germline V gene, CDR1 is LGHNA and CDR2 is YNFKEQ. Trimming shortened V by 3 bases and J by 7 bases, and 25 bases separated the two germline ends.

About this clonotype itself: A much larger clone differs by one base, so this may be a read error. The chain has TRBV7-8 and TRBJ2-5; TRBD2 matches 9 bases. Germline V gene lookup returns CDR1 SGHVS and CDR2 FQNEAQ. V gave up 0 bases and J gave up 4 bases; unmatched junction bases: 9. CDR3 length: 17 residues. CDR3 amino acids: CASSLAALAGERETQYF. For the CDR3, the DNA is TGTGCCAGCAGCTTAGCGGCGTTAGCGGGGGAGCGAGAGACCCAGTACTTC.

In this sample, this clonotype turned up many times. J is TRBJ1-5 and V is TRBV7-9, with no clear D. Germline V gene lookup returns CDR1 SEHNR and CDR2 FQNEAQ (reference sequence). The CDR3 runs to 14 residues. V lost 3 bases and J 0 bases, leaving 6 bases between the germline ends. The CDR3 DNA reads as TGTGCCAGCAGCTTCATTGATAGCAATCAGCCCCAGCATTTT. Protein product: CASSFIDSNQPQHF. Drawing the rest from reference TRBV7-9 and TRBJ1-5, the complete variable domain is DTGVSQNPRHKITKRGQNVTFRCDPISEHNRLYWYRQTLGQGPEFLTYFQNEAQLEKSRLLSDRFSAERPKGSFSTLEIQRTEQGDSAMYLCASSFIDSNQPQHFGDGTRLSIL.

This clonotype showed up just once. This sequence joins TRBV5-6 and TRBJ1-2; D is ambiguous. Germline V gene sequence: CDR1 SGHDT, CDR2 YYEEEE. CDR3 length equals 12 residues. V was shortened by 6 bases and J by 6 bases, with 12 bases between the two germline ends. CDR3 nucleotide sequence: TGTGCCAGCATGAGGCCGAACGATGGCTACACCTTC. It is translated as CASMRPNDGYTF.

Details on this clonotype: The junction differs from germline at one of its ends, possibly a read error. This rearrangement joins TRBV29-1 to TRBJ1-3; tentatively, D is TRBD1 (6 bases). Germline V gives CDR1 SQVTM, CDR2 ANQGSEA. There are 15 residues in the CDR3. Written as DNA, the CDR3 is TGCAGCGTTCTAGCGGGACAATACTCTGGAAACACCATAAATTTT. Residues: CSVLAGQYSGNTINF.

A note on this clonotype: This may come from a read error, since a much larger clone is one base off. The chain links TRBV7-9 to TRBJ2-7, with 9 bases aligning to TRBD1. Trimming cost V 4 bases and J 7 bases; bases outside gene matches: 11. Germline assignment: CDR1 SEHNR and CDR2 FQNEAQ (reference sequence). This CDR3 comprises 15 residues. Here the CDR3 reads CASSWTGQGSEEQYF. For the CDR3, the DNA is TGTGCCAGCAGCTGGACGGGACAGGGAAGCGAAGAGCAGTACTTC.

Details on this clonotype: Possible read error: a much larger clone is one base away. The chain combines TRBV28 with TRBJ1-1; D not resolved. CDR1 and CDR2 from the germline V gene are MDHEN and SYDVKM. CDR3 length: 13 residues. CDR3 in DNA: TGTGACAGCAGTTATAGAACGAACACTGAAGCTTTCTTT. Translating it yields CDSSYRTNTEAFF. Looking up the rest from reference TRBV28 and TRBJ1-1 gives the full variable domain: DVKVTQSSRYLVKRTGEKVFLECVQDMDHENMFWYRQDPGLGLRLIYFSYDVKMKEKGDIPEGYSVSREKKERFSLILESASTNQTSMYLCDSSYRTNTEAFFGQGTRLTVV.

In this sample, this clonotype turned up many times. The chain employs TRBV6-6 and TRBJ2-7; D is undetermined. This CDR3 is 13 amino acids long. Germline CDR1 is MNHNY and CDR2 is SVGAGI (reference sequence). Trimming stripped 1 base from V and 2 bases from J, with 6 bases between. CDR3 sequence (DNA): TGTGCCAGCAGTTACTTCGACACCTACGAGCAGTACTTC. Translation: CASSYFDTYEQYF.

Concerning this clonotype: The germline gene is not matched at one end of the junction; a read error may be the cause. V is TRBV29-1 and J is TRBJ1-5; D is possibly TRBD1 (5 bases). The CDR3 covers 13 residues. The germline V gene encodes CDR1 SQVTM and CDR2 ANQGSEA. CDR3 amino acids: CGVVRQTNQPQHF. For the CDR3, the DNA is TGCGGCGTTGTTAGACAGACAAATCAGCCCCAGCATTTT.

This clonotype was recorded many times. The rearrangement links TRBV6-2 or TRBV6-3 to TRBJ2-7; TRBD1 aligns across 10 bases. This CDR3 has 13 residues. Per the germline V gene, CDR1 is MNHEY and CDR2 is SVGEGT. V was clipped by 8 bases and J by 6 bases; unmatched bases: 7. This chain's CDR3 is CASRDRGLGEQYF. The CDR3 region has the DNA TGTGCCAGCCGAGACAGGGGGCTAGGCGAGCAGTACTTC.

Comments on this clonotype: At one boundary the junction diverges from the germline segment, which might be a read error. CDR3 sequence (DNA): TGTGTCAGCAGCCCTTTGGGGGGCTCCTCTGGGCCCAACGTCCTGACTTTC. Residues: CVSSPLGGSSGPNVLTF. The V call is TRBV12-3 or TRBV12-4, the J call TRBJ2-6; D might be TRBD1 or TRBD2, each matching 6 bases. CDR3 length: 17 residues.

This clonotype was counted ten times or more. A read error may be the cause here, since a much bigger clone is one base away. This chain connects TRBV11-2 to TRBJ1-2; D is undetermined. Trimming left V 4 bases short and J 4 bases short, with 13 bases between. Germline values: CDR1 SGHAT, CDR2 FQNNGV. This CDR3 region has 14 residues. CDR3 in DNA: TGTGCCAGCAGCTCTAGGGATTCGGGCTATGGCTACACCTTC. Translated: CASSSRDSGYGYTF.

This clonotype is deemed medium-sized (0.01 to 0.1%). This sequence joins TRBV11-3 and TRBJ2-1, with 9 bases aligning to TRBD1. The CDR3 spans 15 residues. The J segment lost 6 bases and the V segment lost 5 bases, leaving 8 bases of the junction unmatched. Germline CDR1 reads SGHNT; CDR2 reads YENEEA. This CDR3 reads CASSPRGDRANEQFF. The CDR3 bases are TGTGCCAGCAGCCCGCGAGGGGACAGGGCCAATGAGCAGTTCTTC.

There are a few counts of this clonotype. It may be a read error: a sequence one base away is much more abundant. Lacking the conserved final phenylalanine or tryptophan, this CDR3 likely reflects a read error. This rearrangement joins TRBV13 to TRBJ1-2; D is unresolved. CDR1 is PRHDT, CDR2 FYEKMQ, per germline (reference sequence). The CDR3 is 16 residues long. V lost 0 bases to trimming and J lost 0 bases, with 11 bases between them. This CDR3 is CASSLGDFSANYGYTL. In DNA, the CDR3 is TGTGCCAGCAGCTTAGGGGACTTTTCAGCTAACTATGGCTACACCTTA.

As to this clonotype: Germline is not matched at one junction end, which may reflect a read error. The chain carries TRBV11-2 and TRBJ1-1; D might be TRBD1 (5 bases). The CDR3 has 15 amino acids. Germline V gives CDR1 SGHAT, CDR2 FQNNGV. Here the CDR3 reads CASGLDELRGTEAFF. The CDR3 DNA reads TGTGCCAGCGGCTTAGATGAACTGAGGGGCACTGAAGCTTTCTTT.

Comments on this clonotype: It is likely a read error, because the conserved phenylalanine at the end of the CDR3 is missing. The gene calls are TRBV6-2 or TRBV6-3 and TRBJ1-1; D not resolved. This CDR3 is 14 amino acids long. Germline V gene lookup returns CDR1 MNHEY and CDR2 SVGEGT. The CDR3 loop reads CAGSYGQPNTEAFI. In DNA form, the CDR3 reads TGTGCCGGCAGTTATGGGCAGCCGAACACTGAAGCTTTCATT.

In its sample, this clonotype ranks as medium-sized. The chain employs TRBV4-2 and TRBJ2-7; no definite D call. The germline V and J ends were trimmed by 0 bases and 5 bases, with 14 bases remaining between them. This CDR3 has 15 amino acids. Germline V gene data show CDR1 as LGHNA and CDR2 as YNFKEQ. This CDR3 is CASSQELSRAHEQYF. As DNA, the CDR3 is TGTGCCAGCAGCCAAGAACTAAGCCGCGCGCACGAGCAGTACTTC.

About this clonotype itself: A much larger clone differs by one base, so this may be a read error. The gene calls are TRBV14 and TRBJ2-1; D possibly corresponds to TRBD1 (6 bases). CDR1 is SGHDN and CDR2 is FVKESK in the germline V gene. The CDR3 spans 15 residues. CDR3 loop: CASSQTRQGYNDQFF. The CDR3 DNA follows: TGTGCCAGCAGCCAAACCCGGCAGGGGTACAATGATCAGTTCTTC.

This clonotype was counted once. The junction shows a germline mismatch at one end, possibly a read error. The chain combines TRBV11-3 with TRBJ2-7, with TRBD2 identical over 10 bases. The CDR3 has 15 residues. CDR1 is SGHNT, CDR2 YENEEA, per germline. The CDR3 spells CASRTPSGSSYQQYF. The CDR3 DNA reads TGTGCCAGTAGGACGCCTAGCGGGAGCTCCTACCAGCAGTACTTC.

This clonotype showed up many times. This chain uses TRBV6-1 with TRBJ1-3; D is unresolved. The CDR3 is 15 residues long. V gave up 1 base and J gave up 0 bases, with 7 bases separating them. CDR1 is MNHNS and CDR2 is SASEGT in the germline V gene. The CDR3 DNA reads as TGTGCCAGCAGTGAAGGGATACTCTCTGGAAACACCATATATTTT. The encoded protein is CASSEGILSGNTIYF.

A few counts support this clonotype. A read error may be the cause here, since a much bigger clone is one base away. J is TRBJ1-6 and V is TRBV6-6; D gene uncertain. The CDR3 is made up of 13 amino acids. Germline CDR1 and CDR2: MNHNY and SVGAGI (reference sequence). The CDR3 protein is CVSRISYNSPLHF. For the CDR3, the DNA is TGTGTCAGCAGAATTTCCTATAATTCACCCCTCCACTTT.

Points on this clonotype: Relative to the germline gene, one junction end is altered; a read error may explain this. V gene TRBV5-5 combines with J gene TRBJ2-5; 7 bases align to TRBD2. The CDR3 contains 15 residues. CDR1 is SGHKS, CDR2 YYEKEE, per germline (reference sequence). The CDR3 loop reads CARSFGGSPKEAQYF. CDR3 in DNA: TGTGCCAGAAGCTTCGGGGGGAGTCCCAAAGAGGCCCAGTACTTC.

Notes on this clonotype: At one boundary the junction diverges from the germline segment, which might be a read error. The chain is built from TRBV6-5 and TRBJ1-1, with D tentatively TRBD1 (5 bases). The CDR3 is 13 amino acids. CDR1 and CDR2 (germline): MNHEY, SVGAGI. CDR3 amino acids: CVSSLLGGTEAFF. The CDR3 nucleotides are TGTGTCAGCAGTTTGTTGGGGGGGACTGAAGCTTTCTTT.

The chain couples TRBV4-3 to TRBJ1-4; D is unclear. V was cut by 0 bases and J by 10 bases, with 12 bases left in between. The CDR3 has 14 residues. The germline gives CDR1 LGHNA, CDR2 YSLEER. The CDR3 region has the DNA TGCGCCAGCAGCCAAGAAGGCAGGACTGGAAAACTGTTTTTT. As protein: CASSQEGRTGKLFF.

The chain recombines TRBV6-5 with TRBJ1-5; a possible D gene is TRBD1 (6 bases). The CDR3 is 16 amino acids. CDR1 is MNHEY and CDR2 is SVGAGI in the germline V gene. V lost 6 bases and J 0 bases, leaving 15 bases between the germline ends. CDR3 bases: TGTGCCAGCAGCGCTACTGGGGGCGGTAGCAATCAGCCCCAGCATTTT. Protein sequence: CASSATGGGSNQPQHF.